The 24 T cell receptor beta chains below all came from one sample that was sequenced in a study of metastatic and nonmetastatic thyroid tumors. TCRdb re-called clones via MiXCR from the PCR reads. The sample records 25,000 to 35,000 clones, 4% being singletons. No patient had received any treatment before thyroid surgery. Input material: blood. These receptors came from a female donor with papillary thyroid cancer or a benign thyroid nodule (not recorded which). Some clones in this sample may be carry-over from other donors' samples.

This clone was counted at least ten times. The chain recombines TRBV20-1 with TRBJ2-2, with 10 bases aligning to TRBD2. Germline CDR1 is DFQATT and CDR2 is SNEGSKA (reference sequence). Trimming took 0 bases from V and 7 from J; bases not matched to a gene: 8. The CDR3 is made up of 16 amino acids. The CDR3, as DNA: TGCAGTGCTAGAGAGGAGGCTAGCGGGAGAGTCGGGGAGCTGTTTTTT. Translated, it gives CSAREEASGRVGELFF.

This clone was seen at least ten times. This clone may be a read error of a much larger clone one base away. The sample holds other DNA sequences that translate to the same CDR3. This rearrangement joins TRBV2 to TRBJ2-1; possible D gene TRBD2, 6 bases. The CDR3 is 16 residues long. Looked up from germline, CDR1 is SNHLY and CDR2 is FYNNEI. CDR3 loop: CASSDGKRVIYNEQFF. CDR3 nucleotide sequence: TGTGCCAGTAGTGATGGGAAGCGGGTAATATACAATGAGCAGTTCTTC.

This clone was counted ten times or more. The chain has TRBV2 and TRBJ1-1, with TRBD1 matching 9 bases. The CDR3 contains 14 residues. V was clipped by 6 bases and J by 5 bases; unmatched bases: 7. Germline loops: CDR1 SNHLY, CDR2 FYNNEI. CDR3 nucleotides: TGTGCCAGCAGAGCACAGGGGGCAAGTACTGAAGCTTTCTTT. Translation gives CASRAQGASTEAFF.

This clone was seen repeatedly, ten times or more. The rearrangement links TRBV20-1 to TRBJ2-1; TRBD2 agrees at 13 bases. The germline V gene encodes CDR1 DFQATT and CDR2 SNEGSKA (reference sequence). The CDR3 length is 22 residues. V lost 0 bases, J lost 1 base, and 18 bases stayed unmatched. The CDR3 protein is CSARDRKRVGLAGFSSYNEQFF. Written as DNA, the CDR3 is TGCAGTGCTAGAGATAGGAAGAGGGTGGGACTAGCGGGATTTTCTTCCTACAATGAGCAGTTCTTC.

As concerns this clone: Without the conserved terminal phenylalanine or tryptophan, this CDR3 likely stems from a read error. The chain combines TRBV30 with TRBJ2-4; 11 nucleotides line up with TRBD2. The J call may be faulty, since TRBJ2-1 better matches the DNA end. Germline-derived CDR1 and CDR2 are GTSNPN and SVGIG (reference sequence). The CDR3 is made up of 14 amino acids. CDR3 protein: CAWSGTSGRTRQFL. The CDR3 nucleotides read TGTGCCTGGAGTGGGACTAGCGGGCGAACACGGCAGTTCCTC.

A few counts support this clone. The chain joins TRBV6-2 or TRBV6-3 to TRBJ2-2; D could derive from TRBD1 or TRBD2 (5 bases each). Per germline, CDR1 MNHEY and CDR2 SVGEGT. This CDR3 contains 13 residues. Trimming removed 6 bases at V and 7 bases at J, with 12 bases between. CDR3 loop: CASRGERVGELFF. In nucleotides, the CDR3 is TGTGCCAGCAGGGGGGAGCGAGTCGGGGAGCTGTTTTTT.

By sample share, this clone is medium-sized. The chain carries TRBV28 and TRBJ1-2, with a possible D match to TRBD1 (6 bases). The CDR3 consists of 13 residues. V gave up 6 bases and J gave up 5 bases, with 13 bases separating them. Germline V gene sequence: CDR1 MDHEN, CDR2 SYDVKM. The CDR3 coding sequence is TGTGCCAGCAGCACAGGGTCGGCATATGGCTACACCTTC. Translation: CASSTGSAYGYTF.

The table lists this clone with a few counts. The chain joins TRBV6-5 to TRBJ1-5; D not resolved. Germline lookup yields CDR1 MNHEY and CDR2 SVGAGI. Trimming removed 0 bases at V and 4 bases at J, with 10 bases between. The CDR3 is made up of 15 amino acids. In DNA form, the CDR3 reads TGTGCCAGCAGTTACTCTATGAACCCGAATCAGCCCCAGCATTTT. Translated: CASSYSMNPNQPQHF.

This clone was found many times. This chain connects TRBV9 to TRBJ2-1, with 10 bases fitting TRBD2. V gave up 7 bases and J gave up 5 bases; unmatched junction bases: 6. This CDR3 comprises 14 residues. Germline lookup yields CDR1 SGDLS and CDR2 YYNGEE. CDR3 residues: CASSPGLANNEQFF. In DNA, the CDR3 is TGTGCCAGCTCTCCGGGACTAGCGAACAATGAGCAGTTCTTC. The variable domain in full, completed from reference TRBV9 and TRBJ2-1, reads DSGVTQTPKHLITATGQRVTLRCSPRSGDLSVYWYQQSLDQGLQFLIQYYNGEERAKGNILERFSAQQFPDLHSELNLSSLELGDSALYFCASSPGLANNEQFFGPGTRLTVL.

This clone was found many times. The V call is TRBV15, the J call TRBJ1-4; no definite D call. Per germline, CDR1 LNHNV and CDR2 YYDKDF (reference sequence). V was shortened by 1 base and J by 8 bases, with 5 bases between the two germline ends. The CDR3 contains 12 residues. CDR3 in amino acids: CATSRAGEKLFF. In DNA form, the CDR3 reads TGTGCCACCAGCAGAGCCGGGGAAAAACTGTTTTTT. Together with reference TRBV15 and TRBJ1-4, the CDR3 gives the full variable domain: DAMVIQNPRYQVTQFGKPVTLSCSQTLNHNVMYWYQQKSSQAPKLLFHYYDKDFNNEADTPDNFQSRRPNTSFCFLDIRSPGLGDTAMYLCATSRAGEKLFFGSGTQLSVL.

Remarks on this clone: At one end the junction does not follow the germline gene, possibly because of a read error. This chain connects TRBV7-6 to TRBJ2-1; TRBD2 matches at 8 bases. The length of the CDR3 is 13 residues. Germline V gene data show CDR1 as SGHVS and CDR2 as FNYEAQ. In nucleotides, the CDR3 is TGTGCCAGCAGCTTACAGCGTAGCGGGAACCCGTTCTTT. It yields the protein CASSLQRSGNPFF.

There are a few counts of this clone. V is TRBV6-5 and J is TRBJ2-5; D possibly matches TRBD1 or TRBD2 (6 bases each). The V gene lost 2 bases and the J gene lost 5 bases, with 27 bases spanning the gap. Germline V gene lookup returns CDR1 MNHEY and CDR2 SVGAGI. The CDR3 is made up of 19 amino acids. In nucleotides, the CDR3 is TGTGCCAGCAGTTACGACTGGCCCGCGGTTTCGGGGGCTGGGGAGACCCAGTACTTC. Translated, it gives CASSYDWPAVSGAGETQYF.

This clone appeared a few times. Here the CDR3 reads CASSDTGLSNYGYTF. The CDR3 DNA reads as TGTGCCAGCAGTGATACGGGACTATCTAACTATGGCTACACCTTC. The V and J genes are TRBV25-1 and TRBJ1-2, with a possible D match to TRBD1 (5 bases). CDR3 length: 15 residues. The V gene lost 3 bases and the J gene lost 0 bases, with 11 bases spanning the gap. Germline V gene lookup returns CDR1 MGHDK and CDR2 SYGVNS.

This clone appeared a few times. The rearrangement uses TRBV7-9 and TRBJ1-1, with a possible D match to TRBD1 (5 bases). The CDR3 is 13 amino acids. Deletions cut 4 bases from V and 1 base from J, with 7 bases between. Per germline, CDR1 SEHNR and CDR2 FQNEAQ (reference sequence). The CDR3 region has the DNA TGTGCCAGCAGCTACGGGACGAACACTGAAGCTTTCTTT. It translates to CASSYGTNTEAFF.

To note about this clone: At one end the junction does not follow the germline gene, possibly because of a read error. The chain is built from TRBV5-1 and TRBJ1-4; tentative D call: TRBD1 (6 bases). Per germline, CDR1 SGHRS and CDR2 YFSETQ. The CDR3 consists of 17 residues. CDR3 DNA sequence: TGCGCCAGCATCCTCCAACCTCCTACAGGGCTTAATGAAAAGCTGTTTTTT. Its protein is CASILQPPTGLNEKLFF.

The CDR3 loop is CASSYSMGGSSYNEQFF. The CDR3, as DNA: TGTGCCAGCAGTTACTCGATGGGGGGGAGCTCCTACAATGAGCAGTTCTTC. The chain recombines TRBV6-2 or TRBV6-3 with TRBJ2-1; 7 bases agree with TRBD2. The CDR3 contains 17 residues. CDR1 and CDR2 (germline): MNHEY, SVGEGT. Losses at the gene ends were 0 bases for V and 0 bases for J; bases not matched to a gene: 5.

This clone was seen ten or more times. J is TRBJ2-5 and V is TRBV12-3 or TRBV12-4; a possible D gene is TRBD2 (6 bases). V was cut by 2 bases and J by 0 bases, with 10 bases left in between. This CDR3 region has 15 residues. As DNA, the CDR3 is TGTGCCAGCAGTTTACGGGGACTGCACCAAGAGACCCAGTACTTC. The encoded protein is CASSLRGLHQETQYF.

Many counts were recorded for this clone. The V gene is TRBV20-1, the J gene TRBJ2-3; D possibly uses TRBD1 or TRBD2 (5 bases each). The V gene's germline CDR1 is DFQATT and CDR2 SNEGSKA (reference sequence). The V gene lost 6 bases and the J gene lost 3 bases, with 16 bases spanning the gap. The CDR3 contains 14 residues. In DNA, the CDR3 is TGCAGTGCCGCGTGGGGCGGCGGGACAGATACGCAGTATTTT. It specifies CSAAWGGGTDTQYF.

In this sample, this clone turned up a few times. This chain connects TRBV27 to TRBJ2-7; D is possibly TRBD1 (6 bases). CDR3 length: 17 amino acids. Trimming pared 2 bases from V and 2 bases from J, leaving 19 bases between. Germline CDR1 reads MNHEY; CDR2 reads SMNVEV (reference sequence). The CDR3 here is CASSLRGLGTQTYEQYF. CDR3 nucleotide sequence: TGTGCCAGCAGTTTACGGGGTTTAGGGACACAGACCTACGAGCAGTACTTC.

Ten or more counts support this clone. The chain carries TRBV24-1 and TRBJ2-3; 8 bases align to TRBD1. This CDR3 comprises 17 residues. Germline values: CDR1 KGHDR, CDR2 SFDVKD. V shed 7 bases and J 5 bases; nucleotides not matched to a gene: 16. Written as DNA, the CDR3 is TGTGCCACCAGCGACAGCCGCCTGGACAGGGTTCAAGATACGCAGTATTTT. It specifies CATSDSRLDRVQDTQYF.

This clone was seen a handful of times. The chain joins TRBV28 to TRBJ1-2; TRBD1 might be the D (6 bases). The CDR3 loop spans 17 amino acids. V was trimmed by 3 bases and J by 2 bases, leaving 19 bases between them. CDR1 is MDHEN, CDR2 SYDVKM, per germline. The CDR3 bases are TGTGCCAGCAGTTTCACGCCGCGGACAGAAGAAAACTATGGCTACACCTTC. Residues: CASSFTPRTEENYGYTF.

This clone has at least ten counts. The chain couples TRBV7-2 to TRBJ2-7; tentatively, D is TRBD2 (5 bases). Germline values: CDR1 SGHTA, CDR2 FQGNSA. This CDR3 spans 15 amino acids. Trimming shortened V by 4 bases and J by 3 bases, and 16 bases separated the two germline ends. The CDR3 bases are TGTGCCAGCAGCTCAGCCCCGGGGTCGGGCTACGAGCAGTACTTC. It encodes CASSSAPGSGYEQYF. Full variable domain (missing parts from reference TRBV7-2 and TRBJ2-7): GAGVSQSPSNKVTEKGKDVELRCDPISGHTALYWYRQSLGQGLEFLIYFQGNSAPDKSGLPSDRFSAERTGGSVSTLTIQRTQQEDSAVYLCASSSAPGSGYEQYFGPGTRLTVT.

This clone was seen at least ten times. As the CDR3 is not closed by the conserved phenylalanine or tryptophan, this likely results from a read error. This rearrangement joins TRBV12-3 or TRBV12-4 to TRBJ2-1; TRBD2 agrees at 11 bases. There are 15 residues in the CDR3. V trimming: 6 bases; J trimming: 12 bases; junction bases outside the gene matches: 13. The CDR3: CASSPGTSGTGRQFL. The CDR3 DNA is TGTGCCAGCAGCCCCGGGACTAGCGGAACGGGGAGGCAGTTCCTC.

This clone was counted at least ten times. The rearrangement links TRBV5-1 to TRBJ1-6; 7 nucleotides align to TRBD1. This CDR3 region has 14 residues. Looked up from germline, CDR1 is SGHRS and CDR2 is YFSETQ. Trimming cost V 4 bases and J 10 bases; bases outside gene matches: 8. CDR3 protein: CASSEQGLDSPLHF. CDR3 in DNA: TGCGCCAGCAGCGAACAGGGGTTGGACTCACCCCTCCACTTT.